The 6 T cell receptor beta chains below all came from one sample that was sequenced in a study of early T cells in non-severe SARS-CoV-2 infection. One entry per CDR3 protein results from TCRdb running MiXCR on the 5' RACE reads. The sample yields 25,000 to 30,000 distinct CDR3 sequences, more than 4% seen once. Source material: whole blood. The receptors come from an adult who was a healthcare worker with PCR-confirmed SARS-CoV-2 infection or an uninfected control (not recorded which).

This clonotype was detected many times. V is TRBV19 and J is TRBJ2-3; D might be TRBD2 (5 bases). This CDR3 comprises 18 residues. Per germline, CDR1 LNHDA and CDR2 SQIVND (reference sequence). V was pared by 3 bases and J by 4 bases, with 23 bases between. CDR3 sequence reads: CASSISGSGKRSADTQYF. CDR3 bases: TGTGCCAGTAGTATTAGTGGGAGTGGCAAAAGGTCGGCAGATACGCAGTATTTT.

This clonotype came up many times. The chain uses TRBV5-4 and TRBJ1-5; D is ambiguous. Germline V CDR1 and CDR2: SGHNT, YYREEE (reference sequence). V shed 0 bases and J shed 2 bases, with 12 bases lying between them. This CDR3 is built from 16 residues. The CDR3 region has the DNA TGTGCCAGCAGCTTGGCGTATCGCAAGGGCAATCAGCCCCAGCATTTT. Translation gives CASSLAYRKGNQPQHF.

This clonotype has ten or more counts. The chain uses TRBV12-3 or TRBV12-4 and TRBJ2-7; TRBD2 matches at 9 bases. This CDR3 region has 15 residues. Trimming removed 5 bases from V and 2 bases from J; junction bases left unmatched: 7. The CDR3 reads CASSPREGLPYEQYF. CDR3 DNA sequence: TGTGCCAGCAGTCCGCGGGAGGGCCTCCCCTACGAGCAGTACTTC.

This clonotype was found many times. The chain couples TRBV5-1 to TRBJ2-1; possibly TRBD1 for D (5 bases). CDR1 and CDR2 (germline): SGHRS, YFSETQ. CDR3 length: 15 amino acids. V lost 4 bases and J 0 bases, leaving 11 bases between the germline ends. The CDR3 bases are TGCGCCAGCAGCCTTCTGGGGCCCTCCTACAATGAGCAGTTCTTC. Translated: CASSLLGPSYNEQFF.

This clonotype came up a few times. The chain couples TRBV6-1 to TRBJ2-7; D unresolved. Germline CDR1 MNHNS, CDR2 SASEGT. This CDR3 has 13 residues. Trimming took 5 bases from V and 1 from J, leaving 9 bases between them. CDR3 sequence reads: CASSYTASYEQYF. The CDR3 DNA reads as TGTGCCAGCAGTTATACAGCTTCCTACGAGCAGTACTTC.

This clonotype was observed a few times. This chain uses TRBV2 with TRBJ2-2; no clear D gene. Germline V gives CDR1 SNHLY, CDR2 FYNNEI. Trimming left V 7 bases short and J 0 bases short, with 12 bases between. CDR3 length equals 15 residues. For the CDR3, the DNA is TGTGCCAGCACCACACAGAGTGCGAACACCGGGGAGCTGTTTTTT. This translates into CASTTQSANTGELFF. Based on the CDR3 plus reference TRBV2 and TRBJ2-2, the full variable domain is EPEVTQTPSHQVTQMGQEVILRCVPISNHLYFYWYRQILGQKVEFLVSFYNNEISEKSEIFDDQFSVERPDGSNFTLKIRSTKLEDSAMYFCASTTQSANTGELFFGEGSRLTVL.